This T cell receptor beta chain is from a study of shared clonotypes between healthy human individuals. Across the whole study: The donor pool was made up of two women and three men aged 18 to 49.

Points on this clone: Its antigen is currently unknown.

The CDR3 is made up of 14 amino acids. Germline CDR1 reads MDHEN; CDR2 reads SYDVKM. V was pared by 4 bases and J by 3 bases, with 13 bases between. Study-level results: The study found roughly 5% of naive CD4 clonotypes shared across a handful of donors.

Donors, without exception, were Caucasian adults residing in Nashville, Tennessee. The run depth of the assay was deep. Only in-frame clones appear in the TCRdb table, and some are missing; sequencing was by immunoSEQ multiplex PCR. Among 2 million to 2.5 million clones, approximately 94% were seen once, and the ten largest hold around 0.13%. The TCR originated in a man aged 18 to 29 in good health. The specimen was naive CD4+ T cells sorted from blood. Subset of the sample: CD45RA+ positively selected. The chain has TRBV28 and TRBJ2-7; the D is unclear. CDR3: CASSSRPTDYEQYF. CDR3 DNA: TGTGCCAGCAGTTCCCGGCCCACAGACTACGAGCAGTACTTC. Full variable domain (rest looked up from reference TRBV28 and TRBJ2-7): DVKVTQSSRYLVKRTGEKVFLECVQDMDHENMFWYRQDPGLGLRLIYFSYDVKMKEKGDIPEGYSVSREKKERFSLILESASTNQTSMYLCASSSRPTDYEQYFGPGTRLTVT.